A single sample gave rise to the 32 T cell receptor beta chains below, sequenced in a study of blood T cell repertoires in COVID-19. Clones were sequenced by immunoSEQ multiplex PCR, and TCRdb holds only the in-frame ones, with some missing. Found here are roughly 280,000 clones, roughly nine tenths of them singletons; the top ten hold 2.4%. The sample consisted of PBMCs or T cells enriched from blood (not recorded which). The source is a woman under 30 who had recovered from COVID-19.

The J gene is TRBJ2-2, the V gene TRBV2, with D possibly matching TRBD2 (5 bases). V gave up 4 bases and J gave up 3 bases, with 12 bases separating them. CDR1 is SNHLY, CDR2 FYNNEI, per germline. This CDR3 is 15 amino acids long. The CDR3 is CASSGGRPHTGELFF. The CDR3 nucleotides are TGTGCCAGCAGTGGAGGGCGGCCACACACCGGGGAGCTGTTTTTT.

This chain joins TRBV9 and TRBJ1-2; TRBD1 is a possible D gene (5 bases). This CDR3 has 13 residues. Trimming pared 3 bases from V and 6 bases from J, leaving 12 bases between. The germline gives CDR1 SGDLS, CDR2 YYNGEE. CDR3 sequence: CASSASGFDGYTF. CDR3 coding DNA: TGTGCCAGCAGCGCCTCAGGGTTTGATGGCTACACCTTC.

This sequence joins TRBV4-1 and TRBJ1-1; D unresolved. In germline, CDR1 is MGHRA, CDR2 YSYEKL. This CDR3 contains 14 residues. V shed 5 bases and J shed 0 bases, with 10 bases lying between them. In nucleotides, the CDR3 is TGCGCCAGCAGCTCCCCCGGGGTGAACACTGAAGCTTTCTTT. This gives the protein CASSSPGVNTEAFF.

The chain couples TRBV6-5 to TRBJ2-7, with 11 bases fitting TRBD2. This CDR3 region has 14 residues. Germline lookup yields CDR1 MNHEY and CDR2 SVGAGI. J gave up 5 bases and V 8 bases, and 8 bases lay outside the gene matches. The chain's CDR3 is CASGLAGGADEQYF. CDR3 DNA: TGTGCCAGCGGATTAGCGGGGGGGGCCGACGAGCAGTACTTC.

This rearrangement joins TRBV4-2 to TRBJ2-7; 8 positions agree with TRBD2. Germline CDR1 LGHNA, CDR2 YNFKEQ. J was trimmed by 0 bases and V by 4 bases; bases with no gene match: 14. The CDR3 totals 18 residues. The CDR3 loop reads CASSLRVAGQMSSYEQYF. In DNA, the CDR3 is TGTGCCAGCAGCCTCCGGGTAGCGGGGCAAATGAGCTCCTACGAGCAGTACTTC.

The chain uses TRBV12-5 and TRBJ1-1; 7 bases align to TRBD1. J lost 4 bases, V lost 4 bases, and 12 bases had no gene match. This CDR3 comprises 16 residues. Germline V gives CDR1 LGHNT, CDR2 FRNRAP. The CDR3 region has the DNA TGTGCTAGTGGTTACCTGACCGACAGGGTCGGCACTGAAGCTTTCTTT. It yields the protein CASGYLTDRVGTEAFF. Full variable domain (missing parts from reference TRBV12-5 and TRBJ1-1): DARVTQTPRHKVTEMGQEVTMRCQPILGHNTVFWYRQTMMQGLELLAYFRNRAPLDDSGMPKDRFSAEMPDATLATLKIQPSEPRDSAVYFCASGYLTDRVGTEAFFGQGTRLTVV.

The genes are TRBV28 and TRBJ2-1, with D possibly being TRBD1 (6 bases). Germline V lookup: CDR1 MDHEN, CDR2 SYDVKM. This CDR3 is 15 amino acids long. V shed 7 bases and J shed 3 bases, with 16 bases lying between them. CDR3 in amino acids: CASNLKTGFYNEQFF. In DNA, the CDR3 is TGTGCCAGCAACCTAAAAACAGGGTTCTACAATGAGCAGTTCTTC.

The chain employs TRBV2 and TRBJ2-1; TRBD2 might be the D (6 bases). Germline V CDR1 and CDR2: SNHLY, FYNNEI. The V end lost 8 bases, the J end lost 0 bases, and 14 bases lay between the germline ends. The CDR3 has 15 amino acids. CDR3 nucleotide sequence: TGTGCCAGCCGAAAGGAGGGTGACTCCTACAATGAGCAGTTCTTC. This gives the protein CASRKEGDSYNEQFF.

J is TRBJ1-1 and V is TRBV5-1; tentative D call: TRBD1 (5 bases). The CDR3 spans 14 residues. Germline CDR1 and CDR2: SGHRS and YFSETQ. V gave up 6 bases and J gave up 2 bases, with 14 bases separating them. DNA for the CDR3: TGCGCCAGCACCATAGGCCAGGGTAACACTGAAGCTTTCTTT. Its translation is CASTIGQGNTEAFF. Based on the CDR3 plus reference TRBV5-1 and TRBJ1-1, the full variable domain is KAGVTQTPRYLIKTRGQQVTLSCSPISGHRSVSWYQQTPGQGLQFLFEYFSETQRNKGNFPGRFSGRQFSNSRSEMNVSTLELGDSALYLCASTIGQGNTEAFFGQGTRLTVV.

The chain carries TRBV6-4 and TRBJ2-1, with a possible D match to TRBD1 (6 bases). The CDR3 is 15 amino acids. From germline, CDR1 is MRHNA and CDR2 SNTAGT. V was cut by 4 bases and J by 7 bases, with 17 bases left in between. This CDR3 is CASSGSGQGSNEQFF. The CDR3 DNA is TGTGCCAGCAGTGGGTCGGGGCAGGGGTCGAATGAGCAGTTCTTC.

V is TRBV5-5 and J is TRBJ1-1; 9 bases are shared with TRBD1. Germline CDR1 is SGHKS and CDR2 is YYEKEE (reference sequence). Germline trimming cut 1 base from V and 1 base from J; bases unmatched to any gene: 8. The CDR3 covers 17 residues. CDR3: CASSLRGQGPKNTEAFF. The CDR3 region has the DNA TGTGCCAGCAGCTTGCGGGGACAGGGCCCAAAGAACACTGAAGCTTTCTTT.

The CDR3 here is CASLDTPNEKLFF. The CDR3 region has the DNA TGTGCCAGCCTTGACACTCCTAATGAAAAACTGTTTTTT. V and J are TRBV2 and TRBJ1-4; D gene unclear. Germline V lookup: CDR1 SNHLY, CDR2 FYNNEI. Trimming took off 8 bases at V and 3 bases at J, with 10 bases between the two ends. The CDR3 runs to 13 residues.

This chain links TRBV6-5 with TRBJ2-2, with 7 bases matching TRBD1. CDR3 length: 15 amino acids. The J segment lost 1 base and the V segment lost 5 bases, leaving 4 bases of the junction unmatched. CDR1 and CDR2 (germline): MNHEY, SVGAGI. In DNA, the CDR3 is TGTGCCAGCAGTCGACAGGGTCAGAACACCGGGGAGCTGTTTTTT. Translated: CASSRQGQNTGELFF.

The chain carries TRBV5-8 and TRBJ1-1; unclear D gene. The V gene lost 1 base and the J gene lost 1 base, with 8 bases spanning the gap. This CDR3 is 14 amino acids long. Germline-derived CDR1 and CDR2 are SGHTS and YDEGEE. CDR3 sequence: CASSLRFKNTEAFF. CDR3 nucleotides: TGTGCCAGCAGCTTGCGGTTCAAGAACACTGAAGCTTTCTTT.

This chain links TRBV5-1 with TRBJ2-5, with no clear D. The V end was cut by 1 base, the J end by 5 bases, with 15 bases between. The CDR3 loop spans 15 amino acids. Germline CDR1 and CDR2: SGHRS and YFSETQ. The CDR3 DNA is TGCGCCAGCAGCTTGAAAGCGCCATCTGAGGAGACCCAGTACTTC. It encodes CASSLKAPSEETQYF.

The rearrangement joins TRBV9 to TRBJ1-2; 9 bases map to TRBD1. With 4 bases clipped from V and 7 bases from J, the junction kept 14 bases outside the gene matches. Germline lookup yields CDR1 SGDLS and CDR2 YYNGEE. The CDR3 contains 16 residues. The CDR3 loop is CASSPGGNRGRVGYTF. CDR3 in DNA: TGTGCCAGCAGCCCCGGAGGTAACAGGGGGCGAGTTGGCTACACCTTC.

This chain connects TRBV5-1 to TRBJ2-2; 7 bases match TRBD1. The CDR3 runs 15 residues. The junction had 7 bases not matched to a gene; V was cut back by 4 bases and J by 4 bases. Germline V gene data show CDR1 as SGHRS and CDR2 as YFSETQ. This CDR3 reads CASSQQGSGTGELFF. CDR3 nucleotides: TGCGCCAGCAGCCAACAGGGGTCGGGCACCGGGGAGCTGTTTTTT.

This clone has just one count. The genes are TRBV21-1 and TRBJ2-7; the DNA was not used to check the table's D call, TRBD2. TRBV21-1 represents a pseudogene. The CDR3 is made up of 21 amino acids. For the CDR3, the DNA is TGTGCCAGCAGCAAATTTGGGGAGCCGACTTGGGGACTAGCGGGGGGCTACGAGCAGTACTTC. Its protein is CASSKFGEPTWGLAGGYEQYF.

The V call is TRBV2, the J call TRBJ2-7; 8 bases line up with TRBD1. Germline V lookup: CDR1 SNHLY, CDR2 FYNNEI. After removal of 8 bases from V and 1 base from J, the junction contained 13 bases not matched to a gene. This CDR3 comprises 16 residues. Written as DNA, the CDR3 is TGTGCCAGCCGGAGGACACAGACAGGGGTGTCCTACGAGCAGTACTTC. Translated, it gives CASRRTQTGVSYEQYF. The full variable domain, completed using reference TRBV2 and TRBJ2-7, is EPEVTQTPSHQVTQMGQEVILRCVPISNHLYFYWYRQILGQKVEFLVSFYNNEISEKSEIFDDQFSVERPDGSNFTLKIRSTKLEDSAMYFCASRRTQTGVSYEQYFGPGTRLTVT.

The genes are TRBV5-1 and TRBJ2-3; 8 nucleotides match TRBD1. The CDR3 consists of 14 residues. The germline V gene encodes CDR1 SGHRS and CDR2 YFSETQ. V shed 4 bases, J shed 1 base, and the junction held 2 bases outside the gene matches. The CDR3 nucleotides read TGCGCCAGCAGCGTGGACAGGGGCACAGATACGCAGTATTTT. Protein product: CASSVDRGTDTQYF.

This rearrangement joins TRBV6-6 to TRBJ1-4; tentatively, D is TRBD1 (6 bases). The germline V gene has CDR1 MNHNY and CDR2 SVGAGI (reference sequence). The CDR3 runs to 12 residues. Trimming stripped 11 bases from V and 7 bases from J, with 14 bases between. This chain's CDR3 is CASQGNPEKLFF. DNA of the CDR3: TGTGCCTCACAGGGCAATCCTGAAAAACTGTTTTTT.

The chain recombines TRBV2 with TRBJ1-3; D remains unclear. The ends were cut back, 6 bases at V and 0 bases at J, with 9 bases in the middle. The germline V gene encodes CDR1 SNHLY and CDR2 FYNNEI. The CDR3 is 14 amino acids. As DNA, the CDR3 is TGTGCCAGCAGGTCCACGAGCTCTGGAAACACCATATATTTT. Its translation: CASRSTSSGNTIYF.

The V gene is TRBV3-1 (or the pseudogene TRBV3-2), the J gene TRBJ2-7; the match to TRBD1 covers 8 bases. The CDR3 spans 15 residues. V dropped 3 bases and J dropped 0; count of bases not matched to a gene: 4. Germline V CDR1 and CDR2: LGHDT, YNNKEL (reference sequence). CDR3 nucleotide sequence: TGTGCCAGCAGCCATTGGGACAGGCGCTCCTACGAGCAGTACTTC. This translates into CASSHWDRRSYEQYF.

The chain couples TRBV7-9 to TRBJ2-3; 10 positions agree with TRBD2. V gave up 3 bases and J gave up 5 bases; unmatched junction bases: 5. This CDR3 region has 15 residues. Germline assignment: CDR1 SEHNR and CDR2 FQNEAQ (reference sequence). The CDR3 bases are TGTGCCAGCAGCTTCAGCGGGGGGGGTGGAGATACGCAGTATTTT. This translates into CASSFSGGGGDTQYF. The full variable domain, rest sourced from reference TRBV7-9 and TRBJ2-3, is DTGVSQNPRHKITKRGQNVTFRCDPISEHNRLYWYRQTLGQGPEFLTYFQNEAQLEKSRLLSDRFSAERPKGSFSTLEIQRTEQGDSAMYLCASSFSGGGGDTQYFGPGTRLTVL.

This sequence joins TRBV11-2 and TRBJ1-2; TRBD1 matches at 9 bases. Germline V gene lookup returns CDR1 SGHAT and CDR2 FQNNGV. The CDR3 runs 15 residues. V was clipped by 0 bases and J by 4 bases; unmatched bases: 3. CDR3 residues: CASSLDRDRAYGYTF. The CDR3 DNA is TGTGCCAGCAGCTTAGATAGGGACAGGGCCTATGGCTACACCTTC.

The chain links TRBV5-1 to TRBJ2-1; TRBD2 aligns across 7 bases. Germline V gene lookup returns CDR1 SGHRS and CDR2 YFSETQ. The junction had 4 bases not matched to a gene; V was cut back by 2 bases and J by 2 bases. CDR3 length equals 15 residues. Here the CDR3 reads CASSFEAGPYNEQFF. CDR3 bases: TGCGCCAGCAGCTTCGAAGCGGGGCCCTACAATGAGCAGTTCTTC.

V usage is TRBV28 and J usage is TRBJ1-5; D not certain. Trimming shortened V by 8 bases and J by 9 bases, and 11 bases separated the two germline ends. CDR3 length: 11 residues. CDR1 and CDR2 (germline): MDHEN, SYDVKM. In DNA, the CDR3 is TGTGCCAGCGCCGTCCTAGGGCCCCAGCATTTT. Protein product: CASAVLGPQHF. The full variable domain, with the rest looked up from reference TRBV28 and TRBJ1-5, is DVKVTQSSRYLVKRTGEKVFLECVQDMDHENMFWYRQDPGLGLRLIYFSYDVKMKEKGDIPEGYSVSREKKERFSLILESASTNQTSMYLCASAVLGPQHFGDGTRLSIL.

This chain joins TRBV28 and TRBJ2-7; D uncertain. The CDR3 spans 14 residues. The germline gives CDR1 MDHEN, CDR2 SYDVKM. Trimming shortened V by 2 bases and J by 2 bases, and 10 bases separated the two germline ends. The CDR3 bases are TGTGCCAGCAGTTTAAACAGTCCCCCCTACGAGCAGTACTTC. It yields the protein CASSLNSPPYEQYF.

The chain employs TRBV5-1 and TRBJ2-5, with 8 bases identical to TRBD2. V lost 4 bases to trimming and J lost 5 bases; unmatched junction nucleotides: 7. This CDR3 spans 14 amino acids. Germline lookup yields CDR1 SGHRS and CDR2 YFSETQ. Written as DNA, the CDR3 is TGCGCCAGCAGCCCGCTAGCGGGTGGGGAGACCCAGTACTTC. It is translated as CASSPLAGGETQYF.

The chain couples TRBV2 to TRBJ2-2, with D unresolved. The CDR3 runs to 11 residues. The V gene's germline CDR1 is SNHLY and CDR2 FYNNEI. With 7 bases removed from V and 9 bases from J, the gap between germline ends came to 9 bases. CDR3 protein: CASTPDRELFF. DNA for the CDR3: TGTGCCAGCACCCCCGACAGGGAGCTGTTTTTT.

The chain links TRBV27 to TRBJ2-5, with D possibly TRBD2 on 7 matching bases. Per germline, CDR1 MNHEY and CDR2 SMNVEV (reference sequence). Trimming cost V 4 bases and J 0 bases, with 15 bases left between them. This CDR3 region has 16 residues. The CDR3 DNA follows: TGTGCCAGCAGTTGGAGGGGGGGAGCGTACCAAGAGACCCAGTACTTC. Protein product: CASSWRGGAYQETQYF.

This clone was observed once. The CDR3 nucleotides read TGTGCCAGCAGCCAAGATTCCAGCGGGGGGGCCTATGAGCAGTTCTTC. It encodes CASSQDSSGGAYEQFF. V and J are TRBV3-1 (or the pseudogene TRBV3-2) and TRBJ2-1, with 10 bases lining up with TRBD2. This CDR3 is 16 amino acids long. V was clipped by 0 bases and J by 8 bases; unmatched bases: 7. The germline gives CDR1 LGHDT, CDR2 YNNKEL (reference sequence).